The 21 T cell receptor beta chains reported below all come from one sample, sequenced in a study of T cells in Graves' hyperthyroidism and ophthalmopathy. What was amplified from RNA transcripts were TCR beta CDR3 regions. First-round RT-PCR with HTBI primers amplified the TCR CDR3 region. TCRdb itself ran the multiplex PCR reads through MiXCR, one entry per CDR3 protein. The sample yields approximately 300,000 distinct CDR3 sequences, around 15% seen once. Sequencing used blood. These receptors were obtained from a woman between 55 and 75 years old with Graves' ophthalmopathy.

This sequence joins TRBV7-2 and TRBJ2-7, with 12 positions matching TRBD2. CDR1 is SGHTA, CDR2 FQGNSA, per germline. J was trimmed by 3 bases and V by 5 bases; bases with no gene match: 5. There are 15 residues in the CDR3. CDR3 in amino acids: CASSPRTSGNYEQYF. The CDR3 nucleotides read TGTGCCAGCAGCCCCCGGACTAGCGGGAACTACGAGCAGTACTTC.

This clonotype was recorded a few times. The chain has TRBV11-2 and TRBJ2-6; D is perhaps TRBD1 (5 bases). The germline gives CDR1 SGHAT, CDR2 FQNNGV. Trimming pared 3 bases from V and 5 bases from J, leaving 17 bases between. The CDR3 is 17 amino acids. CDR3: CASSFEAPGSRANVLTF. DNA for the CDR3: TGTGCCAGCAGCTTTGAGGCTCCAGGGTCTCGGGCCAACGTCCTGACTTTC.

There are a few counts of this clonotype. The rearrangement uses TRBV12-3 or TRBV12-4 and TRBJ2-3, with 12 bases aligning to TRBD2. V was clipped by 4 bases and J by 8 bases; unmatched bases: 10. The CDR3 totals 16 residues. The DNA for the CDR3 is TGTGCCAGCAGTTCGACTAGCGGGAGTAAAGTTGTTACGCAGTATTTT. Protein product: CASSSTSGSKVVTQYF.

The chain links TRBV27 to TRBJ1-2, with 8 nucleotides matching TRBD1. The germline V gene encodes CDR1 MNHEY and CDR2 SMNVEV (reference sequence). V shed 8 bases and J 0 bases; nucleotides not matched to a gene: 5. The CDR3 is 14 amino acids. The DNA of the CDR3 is TGTGCCAGCGGACCAGGGGGCTCTAACTATGGCTACACCTTC. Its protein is CASGPGGSNYGYTF.

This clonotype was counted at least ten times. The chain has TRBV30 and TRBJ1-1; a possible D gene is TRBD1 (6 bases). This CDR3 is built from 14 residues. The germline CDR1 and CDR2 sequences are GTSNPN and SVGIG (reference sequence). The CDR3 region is CAHHRGTTNTEAFF. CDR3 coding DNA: TGTGCTCACCATAGGGGGACAACGAACACTGAAGCTTTCTTT.

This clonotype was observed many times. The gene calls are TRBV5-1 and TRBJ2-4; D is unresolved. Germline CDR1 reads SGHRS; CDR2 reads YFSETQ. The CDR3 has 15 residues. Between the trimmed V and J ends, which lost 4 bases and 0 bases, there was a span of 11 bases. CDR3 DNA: TGCGCCAGCAGCCCCGCTCTGGGAGCCAAAAACATTCAGTACTTC. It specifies CASSPALGAKNIQYF.

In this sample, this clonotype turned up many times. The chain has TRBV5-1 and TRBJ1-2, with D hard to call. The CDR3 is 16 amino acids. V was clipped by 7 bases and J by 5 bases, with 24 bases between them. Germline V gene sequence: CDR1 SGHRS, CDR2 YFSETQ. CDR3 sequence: CASAGGRGVGRYGYTF. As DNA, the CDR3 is TGCGCCAGCGCCGGAGGACGCGGGGTCGGTCGATATGGCTACACCTTC.

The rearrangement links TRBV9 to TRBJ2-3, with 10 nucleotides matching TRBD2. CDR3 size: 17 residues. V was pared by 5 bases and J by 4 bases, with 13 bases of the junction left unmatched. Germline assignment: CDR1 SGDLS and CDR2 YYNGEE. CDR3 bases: TGTGCCAGCAGTCTACTAGCGGGGATGATCTCGCCAGATACGCAGTATTTT. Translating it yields CASSLLAGMISPDTQYF.

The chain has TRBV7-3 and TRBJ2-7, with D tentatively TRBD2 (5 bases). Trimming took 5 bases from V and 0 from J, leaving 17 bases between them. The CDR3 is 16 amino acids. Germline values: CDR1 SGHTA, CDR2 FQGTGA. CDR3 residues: CASSPTASSSSYEQYF. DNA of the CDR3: TGTGCCAGCAGCCCAACCGCTAGCAGTAGCTCCTACGAGCAGTACTTC.

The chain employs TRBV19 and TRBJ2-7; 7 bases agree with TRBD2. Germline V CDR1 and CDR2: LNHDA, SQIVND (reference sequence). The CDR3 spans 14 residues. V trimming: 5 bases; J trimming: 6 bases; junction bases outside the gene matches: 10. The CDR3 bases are TGTGCCAGTAGTCCCAGACTAGCTCGGTGCGAGCAGTACTTC. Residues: CASSPRLARCEQYF.

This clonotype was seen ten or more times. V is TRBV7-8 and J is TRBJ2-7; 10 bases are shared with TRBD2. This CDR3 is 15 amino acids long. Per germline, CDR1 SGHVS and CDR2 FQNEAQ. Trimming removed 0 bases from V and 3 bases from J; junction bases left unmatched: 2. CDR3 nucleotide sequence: TGTGCCAGCAGCTTAGCTAGCGGGGGGTTCTACGAGCAGTACTTC. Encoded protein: CASSLASGGFYEQYF.

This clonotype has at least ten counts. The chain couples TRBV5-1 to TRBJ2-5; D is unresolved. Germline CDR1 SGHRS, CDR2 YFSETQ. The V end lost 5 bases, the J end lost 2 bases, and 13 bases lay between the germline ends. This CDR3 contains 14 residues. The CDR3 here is CASSFDSAQETQYF. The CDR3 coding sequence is TGCGCCAGCAGTTTCGACTCAGCACAAGAGACCCAGTACTTC.

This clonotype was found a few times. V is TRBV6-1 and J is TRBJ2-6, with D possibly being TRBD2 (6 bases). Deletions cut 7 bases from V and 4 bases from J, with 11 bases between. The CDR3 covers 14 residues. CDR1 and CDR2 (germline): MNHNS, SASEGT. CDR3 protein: CASIPAGGANVLTF. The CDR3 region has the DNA TGTGCCAGCATTCCCGCGGGGGGGGCCAACGTCCTGACTTTC.

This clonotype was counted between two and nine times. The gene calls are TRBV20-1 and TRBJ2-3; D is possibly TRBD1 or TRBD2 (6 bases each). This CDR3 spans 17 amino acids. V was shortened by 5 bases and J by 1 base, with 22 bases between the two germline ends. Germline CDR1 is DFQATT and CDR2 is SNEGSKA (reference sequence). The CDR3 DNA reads TGCAGTGCTCGCGGAGGGGGAACGGGGGCCGGCACAGATACGCAGTATTTT. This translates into CSARGGGTGAGTDTQYF.

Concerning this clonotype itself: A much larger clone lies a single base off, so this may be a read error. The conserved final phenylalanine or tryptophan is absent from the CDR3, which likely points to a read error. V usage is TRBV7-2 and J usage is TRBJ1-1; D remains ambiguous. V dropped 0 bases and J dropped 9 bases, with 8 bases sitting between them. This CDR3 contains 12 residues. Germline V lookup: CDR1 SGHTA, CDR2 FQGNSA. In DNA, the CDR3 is TGTGCCAGCAGCTTAGCGTCGGGGAAAGCTTTCCTT. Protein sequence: CASSLASGKAFL.

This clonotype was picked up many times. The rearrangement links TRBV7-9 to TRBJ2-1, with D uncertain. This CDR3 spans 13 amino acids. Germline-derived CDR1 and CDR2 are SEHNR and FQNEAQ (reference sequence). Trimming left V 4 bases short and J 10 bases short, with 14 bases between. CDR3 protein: CASSSTLSEEQFF. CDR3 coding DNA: TGTGCCAGCAGCTCCACGTTATCAGAGGAGCAGTTCTTC.

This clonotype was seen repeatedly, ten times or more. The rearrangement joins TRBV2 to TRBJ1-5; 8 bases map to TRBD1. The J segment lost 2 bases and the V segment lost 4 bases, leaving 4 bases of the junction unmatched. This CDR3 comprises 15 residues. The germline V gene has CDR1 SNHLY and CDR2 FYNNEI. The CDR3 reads CASSGEQGGNQPQHF. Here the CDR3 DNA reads TGTGCCAGCAGTGGTGAACAGGGGGGCAATCAGCCCCAGCATTTT. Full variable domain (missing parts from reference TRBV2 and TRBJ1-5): EPEVTQTPSHQVTQMGQEVILRCVPISNHLYFYWYRQILGQKVEFLVSFYNNEISEKSEIFDDQFSVERPDGSNFTLKIRSTKLEDSAMYFCASSGEQGGNQPQHFGDGTRLSIL.

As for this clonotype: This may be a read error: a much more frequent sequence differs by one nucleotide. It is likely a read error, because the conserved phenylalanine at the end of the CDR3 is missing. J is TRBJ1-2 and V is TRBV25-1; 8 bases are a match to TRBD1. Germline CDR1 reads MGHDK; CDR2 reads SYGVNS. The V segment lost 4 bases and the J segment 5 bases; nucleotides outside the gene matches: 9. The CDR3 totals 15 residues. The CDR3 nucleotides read TGTGCCAGCAGTGGTCTGGCAGGGGGCGGGTATGGCTACACCCTC. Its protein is CASSGLAGGGYGYTL.

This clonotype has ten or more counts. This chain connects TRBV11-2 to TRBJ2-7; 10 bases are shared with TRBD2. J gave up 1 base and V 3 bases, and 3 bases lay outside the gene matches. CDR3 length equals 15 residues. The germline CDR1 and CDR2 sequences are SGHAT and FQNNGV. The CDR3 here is CASSFLAGVSYEQYF. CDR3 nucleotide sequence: TGTGCCAGCAGCTTTCTAGCGGGGGTATCCTACGAGCAGTACTTC.

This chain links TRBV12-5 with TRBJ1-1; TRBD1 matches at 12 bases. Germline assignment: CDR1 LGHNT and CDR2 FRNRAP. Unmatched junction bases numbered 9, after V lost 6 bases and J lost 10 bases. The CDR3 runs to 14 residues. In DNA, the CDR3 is TGTGCTAGTGGCACCTCCGGGACAGGGGGCGCAGCTTTCTTT. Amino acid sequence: CASGTSGTGGAAFF.

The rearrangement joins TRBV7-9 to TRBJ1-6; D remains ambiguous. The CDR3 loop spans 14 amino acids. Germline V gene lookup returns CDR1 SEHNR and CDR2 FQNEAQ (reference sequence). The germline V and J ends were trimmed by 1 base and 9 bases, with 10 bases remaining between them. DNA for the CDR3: TGTGCCAGCAGCTTAGGCCTAGAACGTTCACCCCTCCACTTT. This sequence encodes CASSLGLERSPLHF.